One T cell receptor beta chain is described in this entry. Time point indicated: pre-treatment sample, taken before nivolumab and TIL therapy. The CDR3 contains 14 residues. V gave up 5 bases and J gave up 3 bases; unmatched junction bases: 3. Germline values: CDR1 SGHTA, CDR2 FQGNSA. Sequencing used immunoSEQ v3. This table comes from immunoSEQ multiplex PCR, and its TCRdb copy is limited to in-frame clones, with some not included. Of roughly 54,000 clones in the sample, around 86% were seen once. The data derive from a study of TIL therapy for anti-PD-1-resistant metastatic lung cancer. The sequence derives from a person between 25 and 80 years old with non-small cell lung cancer. Source: blood, taken at baseline. The chain carries TRBV7-2 and TRBJ2-7; 11 positions match TRBD2. CDR3 region: CASSMGLAVYEQYF. The CDR3 DNA reads as TGTGCCAGCAGCATGGGACTAGCGGTCTACGAGCAGTACTTC.